These 31 T cell receptor beta chains originate from one sample sequenced in a study of monozygotic twins with inflammatory bowel disease. TCRdb reanalyzed the 5' RACE reads and collapses them to one entry per CDR3 protein, without DNA. Its listing shows about 200,000 distinct CDR3 sequences. The sample taken for sequencing was blood. The receptors originated from a human donor with ulcerative colitis or Crohn's disease, or a healthy co-twin of an affected twin (not recorded which).

The chain uses TRBV4-1 and TRBJ2-3; TCRdb picks TRBD2, but there is no DNA to check that call. The CDR3 spans 16 residues. Looked up from germline, CDR1 is MGHRA and CDR2 is YSYEKL. CDR3 sequence: CASHGVSGGRGDTQYF.

This rearrangement joins TRBV20-1 to TRBJ2-4; TCRdb returns TRBD1, unconfirmable since there is no DNA. CDR3 length equals 14 residues. Per the germline V gene, CDR1 is DFQATT and CDR2 is SNEGSKA (reference sequence). CDR3 sequence: CSANTGEAKNIQYF.

This rearrangement joins TRBV9 to TRBJ2-5; TCRdb gives TRBD1 as the D gene, but with no DNA this cannot be confirmed. Germline assignment: CDR1 SGDLS and CDR2 YYNGEE. The CDR3 is 16 residues long. CDR3 amino acids: CASSVTATGGEETQYF.

The rearrangement uses TRBV11-2 and TRBJ2-7; TCRdb designates TRBD1, a call that cannot be tested without DNA. Germline loops: CDR1 SGHAT, CDR2 FQNNGV. CDR3 length equals 16 residues. The CDR3 loop is CASSSNPGQGAYEQYF.

The chain combines TRBV30 with TRBJ1-2; TCRdb's assignment of TRBD1 cannot be checked, as there is no DNA. The CDR3 spans 12 residues. Germline assignment: CDR1 GTSNPN and CDR2 SVGIG (reference sequence). The CDR3 protein is CAWSQGQYGYTF. The whole variable domain, filled in from reference TRBV30 and TRBJ1-2, reads SQTIHQWPATLVQPVGSPLSLECTVEGTSNPNLYWYRQAAGRGLQLLFYSVGIGQISSEVPQNLSASRPQDRQFILSSKKLLLSDSGFYLCAWSQGQYGYTFGSGTRLTVV.

The chain has TRBV3-1 and TRBJ2-2; TCRdb outputs TRBD1, but without DNA this stays unchecked. CDR1 and CDR2 from the germline V gene are LGHDT and YNNKEL (reference sequence). The CDR3 covers 15 residues. Here the CDR3 reads CASSQGPMNTGELFF.

The rearrangement uses TRBV18 and TRBJ1-1; checking the TCRdb D call of TRBD1 is not possible without DNA. This CDR3 has 14 residues. Germline CDR1 KGHSH, CDR2 LQKENI. CDR3: CASSPRGLNTEAFF. Together with reference TRBV18 and TRBJ1-1, the CDR3 gives the full variable domain: NAGVMQNPRHLVRRRGQEARLRCSPMKGHSHVYWYRQLPEEGLKFMVYLQKENIIDESGMPKERFSAEFPKEGPSILRIQQVVRGDSAAYFCASSPRGLNTEAFFGQGTRLTVV.

The chain joins TRBV10-2 to TRBJ2-1. The V gene's germline CDR1 is WSHSY and CDR2 SAAADI. This CDR3 spans 13 amino acids. The CDR3 is CASSAYRSNEQFF.

The CDR3 loop is CASSFLPGGETDTQYF. The chain recombines TRBV27 with TRBJ2-3; TCRdb picks TRBD1, but there is no DNA to check that call. The germline V gene encodes CDR1 MNHEY and CDR2 SMNVEV (reference sequence). This CDR3 comprises 16 residues.

The chain recombines TRBV3-1 with TRBJ1-1. The CDR3 totals 14 residues. Germline-derived CDR1 and CDR2 are LGHDT and YNNKEL (reference sequence). CDR3 protein: CASSKAGENTEAFF. The whole variable domain, filled in from reference TRBV3-1 and TRBJ1-1, reads DTAVSQTPKYLVTQMGNDKSIKCEQNLGHDTMYWYKQDSKKFLKIMFSYNNKELIINETVPNRFSPKSPDKAHLNLHINSLELGDSAVYFCASSKAGENTEAFFGQGTRLTVV.

The V and J genes are TRBV30 and TRBJ2-1. The V gene's germline CDR1 is GTSNPN and CDR2 SVGIG (reference sequence). The CDR3 sequence is 14 residues long. The CDR3 reads CAWSGEFSYNEQFF.

This chain joins TRBV5-1 and TRBJ2-5. This CDR3 has 14 residues. Germline assignment: CDR1 SGHRS and CDR2 YFSETQ. CDR3 loop: CASSLGVVQETQYF.

The gene calls are TRBV9 and TRBJ2-3; checking the TCRdb D call of TRBD2 is not possible without DNA. Germline loops: CDR1 SGDLS, CDR2 YYNGEE. The length of the CDR3 is 16 residues. The CDR3 spells CASSPGTSGPLSTQYF.

The CDR3 loop reads CASSYSGSGYGYTF. The chain carries TRBV6-5 and TRBJ1-2. CDR3 length equals 14 residues. Germline V gene sequence: CDR1 MNHEY, CDR2 SVGAGI.

The chain is built from TRBV5-1 and TRBJ1-6. This CDR3 is 16 amino acids long. Germline V CDR1 and CDR2: SGHRS, YFSETQ. CDR3 protein: CASSLEGPPQNSPLHF.

This CDR3 reads CASSSGGVTYTGELFF. The chain recombines TRBV7-9 with TRBJ2-2; TCRdb names TRBD2, which stays unverified in the absence of DNA. This CDR3 is built from 16 residues. Looked up from germline, CDR1 is SEHNR and CDR2 is FQNEAQ (reference sequence). Full variable domain (missing parts from reference TRBV7-9 and TRBJ2-2): DTGVSQNPRHKITKRGQNVTFRCDPISEHNRLYWYRQTLGQGPEFLTYFQNEAQLEKSRLLSDRFSAERPKGSFSTLEIQRTEQGDSAMYLCASSSGGVTYTGELFFGEGSRLTVL.

The chain uses TRBV20-1 and TRBJ2-7. Germline V gene data show CDR1 as DFQATT and CDR2 as SNEGSKA (reference sequence). This CDR3 has 11 residues. The CDR3 is CSGGDAYEQYF.

V gene TRBV5-5 combines with J gene TRBJ2-1. The V gene's germline CDR1 is SGHKS and CDR2 YYEKEE (reference sequence). The CDR3 sequence is 15 residues long. CDR3 sequence reads: CASSLAGRGTGEQFF.

The V and J genes are TRBV7-9 and TRBJ2-1; TCRdb returns TRBD2, unconfirmable since there is no DNA. Looked up from germline, CDR1 is SEHNR and CDR2 is FQNEAQ (reference sequence). This CDR3 has 15 amino acids. CDR3 in amino acids: CASSLAPSGRYEQFF.

The V call is TRBV7-9, the J call TRBJ1-5; without DNA, the TCRdb call of TRBD1 cannot be checked. The CDR3 covers 17 residues. The germline gives CDR1 SEHNR, CDR2 FQNEAQ (reference sequence). CDR3 loop: CASSSSRDSYSNQPQHF. The full variable domain, in which reference TRBV7-9 and TRBJ1-5 provide the parts outside the CDR3, is DTGVSQNPRHKITKRGQNVTFRCDPISEHNRLYWYRQTLGQGPEFLTYFQNEAQLEKSRLLSDRFSAERPKGSFSTLEIQRTEQGDSAMYLCASSSSRDSYSNQPQHFGDGTRLSIL.

The genes are TRBV20-1 and TRBJ2-6. The CDR3 loop spans 14 amino acids. Germline V lookup: CDR1 DFQATT, CDR2 SNEGSKA (reference sequence). CDR3 residues: CSARDNGGANVLTF.

The CDR3 reads CSAERVAGNGYTF. The chain uses TRBV29-1 and TRBJ1-2. Germline CDR1 reads SQVTM; CDR2 reads ANQGSEA. This CDR3 contains 13 residues.

This chain connects TRBV7-9 to TRBJ2-5; with no DNA, the TCRdb D assignment of TRBD1 cannot be verified. The germline gives CDR1 SEHNR, CDR2 FQNEAQ (reference sequence). This CDR3 contains 12 residues. Here the CDR3 reads CAFGGSLETQYF.

This rearrangement joins TRBV10-3 to TRBJ2-2; lacking DNA, the TRBD2 call made by TCRdb goes unchecked. The CDR3 runs 15 residues. CDR1 and CDR2 from the germline V gene are ENHRY and SYGVKD. The CDR3 is CAISRGASGTGELFF.

The gene calls are TRBV24-1 and TRBJ2-3; TCRdb indicates TRBD2, and absent DNA this call remains unverified. CDR3 length equals 15 residues. Germline CDR1 reads KGHDR; CDR2 reads SFDVKD. Here the CDR3 reads CATSGGLGESDTQYF.

This chain joins TRBV6-1 and TRBJ1-6. The CDR3 runs to 11 residues. Germline assignment: CDR1 MNHNS and CDR2 SASEGT. The CDR3 loop is CASSQALPLHF.

The J gene is TRBJ2-7, the V gene TRBV20-1; TCRdb's D gene call, TRBD2, goes unchecked for lack of DNA. The CDR3 totals 18 residues. CDR1 is DFQATT and CDR2 is SNEGSKA in the germline V gene (reference sequence). The CDR3: CSARAVGTSGSPLYEQYF.

The rearrangement uses TRBV14 and TRBJ1-1. The germline V gene encodes CDR1 SGHDN and CDR2 FVKESK. The CDR3 runs 13 residues. The CDR3 sequence: CASSWTWNTEAFF.

The chain links TRBV27 to TRBJ2-2; TCRdb's D call of TRBD2 is untestable without DNA. CDR1 MNHEY and CDR2 SMNVEV come from the germline V gene (reference sequence). This CDR3 has 16 residues. The CDR3 sequence: CASSPQGLAGAGELFF.

The chain carries TRBV7-3 and TRBJ2-2; lacking DNA, the TRBD1 call made by TCRdb goes unchecked. This CDR3 contains 15 residues. Germline values: CDR1 SGHTA, CDR2 FQGTGA. The CDR3: CASSPNPDGTGELFF.

The chain joins TRBV7-9 to TRBJ2-7. The CDR3 runs to 13 residues. Germline V gives CDR1 SEHNR, CDR2 FQNEAQ (reference sequence). CDR3 loop: CASSLGIAYEQYF.